The entry below gives a single T cell receptor (beta chain) sequence along with its context. Its matching antigen is unknown. Produced via immunoSEQ multiplex PCR; TCRdb's table is partial and in-frame only. Found here are around 1,900 clones, about 93% of them singletons; the top ten hold more than 1.2%. Germline CDR1 reads LNHDA; CDR2 reads SQIVND (reference sequence). CDR3 size: 16 residues. Trimming at V came to 4 bases and at J to 0 bases, leaving 8 bases not matched to a gene. Peripheral blood was collected from the related graft donor on the marrow donation day. This record comes from a study of T cells after posttransplantation cyclophosphamide. Study results and caveats: Donor CD8+ memory clones often dominated recipient blood repertoires at later times.

The receptor was derived from a woman in her sixties in good health, CMV-negative, and a related stem cell transplant donor. The chain couples TRBV19 to TRBJ2-7; 8 bases fit TRBD1. The sequencing sample was made of naive CD8+ T cells sorted from PBMCs. The CDR3 loop reads CASSKGRTGSSYEQYF. The CDR3 DNA is TGTGCCAGTAGTAAGGGAAGGACAGGGAGCTCCTACGAGCAGTACTTC.